The present T cell receptor (beta chain) was sequenced within a study of cytomegalovirus exposure and HLA in healthy donors. CDR1 is MGHRA, CDR2 YSYEKL, per germline. V gave up 3 bases and J gave up 4 bases; unmatched junction bases: 5. The CDR3 loop spans 16 amino acids. In this sample, this clone turned up once. Method: immunoSEQ multiplex PCR; TCRdb's copy keeps in-frame clones and lacks some. This sample yields under 400,000 clones, of which around 86% are seen a single time; 0.83% belongs to the top ten. This sequence was found in a woman aged 18-29 years in good health and CMV-seronegative. The chain carries TRBV4-1 and TRBJ2-3, with TRBD2 matching over 12 bases. Sequences were obtained from PBMCs. CDR3 in amino acids: CASSQGLAGSSDTQYF. DNA for the CDR3: TGCGCCAGCAGCCAGGGACTAGCGGGTTCTTCAGATACGCAGTATTTT.